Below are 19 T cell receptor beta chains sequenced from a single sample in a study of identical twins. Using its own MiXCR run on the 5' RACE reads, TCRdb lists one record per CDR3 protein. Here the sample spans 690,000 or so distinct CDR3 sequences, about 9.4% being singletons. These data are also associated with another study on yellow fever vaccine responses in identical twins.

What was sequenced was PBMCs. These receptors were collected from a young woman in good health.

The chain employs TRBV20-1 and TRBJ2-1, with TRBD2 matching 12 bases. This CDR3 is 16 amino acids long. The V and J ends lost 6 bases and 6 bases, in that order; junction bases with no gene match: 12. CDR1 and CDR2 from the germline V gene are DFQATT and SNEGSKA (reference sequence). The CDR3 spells CSANQWTSGKGNEQFF. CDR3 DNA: TGCAGTGCCAATCAATGGACTAGCGGGAAAGGCAATGAGCAGTTCTTC.

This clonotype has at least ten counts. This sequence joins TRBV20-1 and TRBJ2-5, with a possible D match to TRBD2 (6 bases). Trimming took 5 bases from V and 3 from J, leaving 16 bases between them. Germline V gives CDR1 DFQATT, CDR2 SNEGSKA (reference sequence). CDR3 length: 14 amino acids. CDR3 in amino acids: CSAPSRGRKETQYF. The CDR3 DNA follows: TGCAGTGCTCCCTCCCGGGGGAGGAAAGAGACCCAGTACTTC.

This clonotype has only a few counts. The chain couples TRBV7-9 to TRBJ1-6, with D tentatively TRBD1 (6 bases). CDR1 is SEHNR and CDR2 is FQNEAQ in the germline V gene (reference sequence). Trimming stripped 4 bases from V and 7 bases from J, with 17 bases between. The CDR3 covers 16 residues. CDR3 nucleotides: TGTGCCAGCAGCTCAGAAACCGGGACACCCAATTCACCCCTCCACTTT. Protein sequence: CASSSETGTPNSPLHF.

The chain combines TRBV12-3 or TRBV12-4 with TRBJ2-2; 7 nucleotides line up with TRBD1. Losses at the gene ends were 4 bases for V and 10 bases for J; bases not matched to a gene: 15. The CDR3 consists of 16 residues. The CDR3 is CASSSRGTESASELFF. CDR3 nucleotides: TGTGCCAGCAGTTCAAGGGGGACAGAGTCGGCCTCGGAGCTGTTTTTT.

This chain's CDR3 is CASNKETSGSHTQYF. DNA for the CDR3: TGTGCCAGCAACAAGGAGACTAGCGGGAGTCATACGCAGTATTTT. The chain couples TRBV6-2 or TRBV6-3 to TRBJ2-3, with 12 positions matching TRBD2. The CDR3 is 15 residues long. The junction had 9 bases not matched to a gene; V was cut back by 7 bases and J by 7 bases. Germline-derived CDR1 and CDR2 are MNHEY and SVGEGT.

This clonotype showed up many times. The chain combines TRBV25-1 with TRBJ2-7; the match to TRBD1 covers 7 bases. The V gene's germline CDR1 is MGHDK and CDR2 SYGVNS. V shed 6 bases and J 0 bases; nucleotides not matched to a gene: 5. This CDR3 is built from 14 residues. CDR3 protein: CASRPRDSSYEQYF. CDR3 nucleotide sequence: TGTGCCAGCAGACCTCGGGACAGCTCCTACGAGCAGTACTTC.

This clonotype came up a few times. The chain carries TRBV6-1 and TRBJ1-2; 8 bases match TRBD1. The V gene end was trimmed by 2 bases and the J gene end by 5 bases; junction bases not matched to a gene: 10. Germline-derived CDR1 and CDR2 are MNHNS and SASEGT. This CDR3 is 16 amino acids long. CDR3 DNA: TGTGCCAGCAGTGAACAGGGGGCGCGGCCCCCTTATGGCTACACCTTC. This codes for CASSEQGARPPYGYTF.

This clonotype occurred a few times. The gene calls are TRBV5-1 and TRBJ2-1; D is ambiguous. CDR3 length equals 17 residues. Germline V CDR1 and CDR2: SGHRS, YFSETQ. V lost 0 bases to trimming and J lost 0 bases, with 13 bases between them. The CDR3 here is CASSLVIAKSSYNEQFF. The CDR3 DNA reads TGCGCCAGCAGCTTGGTTATCGCGAAAAGCTCCTACAATGAGCAGTTCTTC.

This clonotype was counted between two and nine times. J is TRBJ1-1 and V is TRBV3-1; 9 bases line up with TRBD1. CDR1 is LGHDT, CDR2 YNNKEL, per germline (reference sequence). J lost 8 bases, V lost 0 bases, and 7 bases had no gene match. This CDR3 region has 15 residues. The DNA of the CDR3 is TGTGCCAGCAGCCAAGAATGGGACAGGGAATTAGAAGCTTTCTTT. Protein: CASSQEWDRELEAFF.

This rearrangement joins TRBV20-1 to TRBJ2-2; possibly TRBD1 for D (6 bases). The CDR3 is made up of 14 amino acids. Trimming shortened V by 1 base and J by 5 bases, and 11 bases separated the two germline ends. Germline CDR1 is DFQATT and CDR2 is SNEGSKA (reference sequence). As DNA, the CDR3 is TGCAGTGCTAGAGGCCAGGGGATTACCGGGGAGCTGTTTTTT. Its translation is CSARGQGITGELFF.

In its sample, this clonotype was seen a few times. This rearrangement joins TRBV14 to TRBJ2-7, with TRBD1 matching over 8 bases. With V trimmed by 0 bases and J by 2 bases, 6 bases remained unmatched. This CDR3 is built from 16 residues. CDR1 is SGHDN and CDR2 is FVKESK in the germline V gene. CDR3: CASSQDRGQATYEQYF. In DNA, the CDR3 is TGTGCCAGCAGCCAAGATAGGGGACAGGCCACCTACGAGCAGTACTTC.

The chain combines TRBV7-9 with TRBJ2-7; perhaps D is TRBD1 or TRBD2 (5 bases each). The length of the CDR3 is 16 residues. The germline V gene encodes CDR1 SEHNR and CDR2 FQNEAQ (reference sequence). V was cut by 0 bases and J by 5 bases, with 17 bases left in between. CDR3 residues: CASSLAPRELADEQYF. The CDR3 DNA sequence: TGTGCCAGCAGCTTAGCCCCCAGGGAGTTGGCCGACGAGCAGTACTTC.

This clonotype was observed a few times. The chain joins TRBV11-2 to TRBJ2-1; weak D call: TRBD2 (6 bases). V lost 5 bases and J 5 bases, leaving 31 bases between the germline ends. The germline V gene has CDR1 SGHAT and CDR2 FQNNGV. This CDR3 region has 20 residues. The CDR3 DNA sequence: TGTGCCAGCAGCCAACCCACGAGAAAATTTACTAGCAATCAGGACAATGAGCAGTTCTTC. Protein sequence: CASSQPTRKFTSNQDNEQFF.

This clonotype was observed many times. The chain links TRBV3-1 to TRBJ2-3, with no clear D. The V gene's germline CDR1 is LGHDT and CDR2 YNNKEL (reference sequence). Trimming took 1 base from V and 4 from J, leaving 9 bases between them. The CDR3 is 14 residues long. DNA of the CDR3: TGTGCCAGCAGCCAAGTGGGTGCGGCAGATACGCAGTATTTT. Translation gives CASSQVGAADTQYF.

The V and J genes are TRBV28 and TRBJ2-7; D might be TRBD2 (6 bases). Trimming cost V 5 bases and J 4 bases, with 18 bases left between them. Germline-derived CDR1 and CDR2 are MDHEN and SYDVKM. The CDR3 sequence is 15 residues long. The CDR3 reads CASSGTGTHPYEQYF. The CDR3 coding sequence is TGTGCCAGCAGTGGCACCGGGACTCACCCTTACGAGCAGTACTTC.

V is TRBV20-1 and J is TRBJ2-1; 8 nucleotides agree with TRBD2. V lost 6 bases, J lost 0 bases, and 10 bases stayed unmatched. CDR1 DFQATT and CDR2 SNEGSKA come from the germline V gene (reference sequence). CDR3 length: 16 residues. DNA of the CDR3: TGCAGTGCAGCCGCCGGGACTAGGGCCTCCTACAATGAGCAGTTCTTC. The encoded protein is CSAAAGTRASYNEQFF.

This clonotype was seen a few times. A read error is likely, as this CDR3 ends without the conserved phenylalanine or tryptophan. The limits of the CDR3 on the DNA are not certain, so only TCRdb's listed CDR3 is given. CDR3 sequence: CASSEDSTLL. This chain joins TRBV2 and TRBJ2-5. The CDR3 sequence runs 10 residues, both termini included. Looked up from germline, CDR1 is SNHLY and CDR2 is FYNNEI.

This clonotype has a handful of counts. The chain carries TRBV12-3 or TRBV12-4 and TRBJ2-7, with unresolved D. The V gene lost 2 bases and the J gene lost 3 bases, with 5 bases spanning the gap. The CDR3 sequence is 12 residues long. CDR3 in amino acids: CASSLLFYEQYF. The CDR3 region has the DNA TGTGCCAGCAGTTTATTATTCTACGAGCAGTACTTC.

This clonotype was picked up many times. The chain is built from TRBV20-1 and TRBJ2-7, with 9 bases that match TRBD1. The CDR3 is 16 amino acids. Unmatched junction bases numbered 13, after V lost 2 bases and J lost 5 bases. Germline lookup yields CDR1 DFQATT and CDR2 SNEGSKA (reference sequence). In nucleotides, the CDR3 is TGCAGTGCTAGATCCTCCGGGACAGGGCGATCCAACGAGCAGTACTTC. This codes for CSARSSGTGRSNEQYF.